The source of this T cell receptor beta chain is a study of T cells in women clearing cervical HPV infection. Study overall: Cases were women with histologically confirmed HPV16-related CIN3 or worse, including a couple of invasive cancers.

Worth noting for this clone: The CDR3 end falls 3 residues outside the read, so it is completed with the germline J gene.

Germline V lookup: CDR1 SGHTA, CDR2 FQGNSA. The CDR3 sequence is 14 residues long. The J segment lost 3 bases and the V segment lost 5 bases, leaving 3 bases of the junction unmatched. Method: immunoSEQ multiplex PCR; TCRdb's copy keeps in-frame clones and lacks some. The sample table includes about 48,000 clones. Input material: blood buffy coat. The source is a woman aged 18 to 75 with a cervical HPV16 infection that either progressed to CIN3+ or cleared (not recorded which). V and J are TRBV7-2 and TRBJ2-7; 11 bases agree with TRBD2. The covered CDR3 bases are TGTGCCAGCAGCGCCACTAGCGGGAGCTACGAG. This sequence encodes CASSATSGSYE. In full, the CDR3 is CASSATSGSYEQYF.